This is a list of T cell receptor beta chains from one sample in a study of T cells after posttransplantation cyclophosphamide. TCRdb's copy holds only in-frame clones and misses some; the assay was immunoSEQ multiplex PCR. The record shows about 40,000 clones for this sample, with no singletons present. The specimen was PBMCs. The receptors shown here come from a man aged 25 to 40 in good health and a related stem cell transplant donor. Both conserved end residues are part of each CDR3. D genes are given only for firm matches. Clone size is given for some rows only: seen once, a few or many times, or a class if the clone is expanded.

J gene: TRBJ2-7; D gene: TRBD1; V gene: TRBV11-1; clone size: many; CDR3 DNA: TGTGCCAGCAGCCAGGACAGGATTAGCTACGAGCAGTACTTC; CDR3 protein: CASSQDRISYEQYF
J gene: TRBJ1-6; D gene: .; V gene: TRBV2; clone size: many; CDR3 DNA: TGTGCCAGCGGTCGGGACAATGGGAATTCACCCCTCCACTTT; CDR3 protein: CASGRDNGNSPLHF
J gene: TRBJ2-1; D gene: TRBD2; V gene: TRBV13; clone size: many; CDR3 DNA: TGTGCCAGCAGCTTAGGACTAGCGGGGGGCCCCTCCTACAATGAGCAGTTCTTC; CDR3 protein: CASSLGLAGGPSYNEQFF
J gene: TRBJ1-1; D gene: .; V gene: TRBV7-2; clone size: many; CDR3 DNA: TGTGCCAGCAGCTTAGGGGCAGGGCTTGAAGCTTTCTTT; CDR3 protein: CASSLGAGLEAFF
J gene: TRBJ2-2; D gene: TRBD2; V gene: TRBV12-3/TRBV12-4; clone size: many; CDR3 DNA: TGTGCCAGCAGTTGGAGCGGGGGGGCGGGTCTGGGGGAGCTGTTTTTT; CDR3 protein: CASSWSGGAGLGELFF
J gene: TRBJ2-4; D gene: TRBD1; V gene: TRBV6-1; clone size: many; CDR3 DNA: TGTGCCAGCAGGATTACAGGGGGCAGAAACATTCAGTACTTC; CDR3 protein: CASRITGGRNIQYF
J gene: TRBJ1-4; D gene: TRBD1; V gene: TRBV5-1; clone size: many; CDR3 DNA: TGCGCCAGCAGCCCCCGACAGGGTGGTGAAAAACTGTTTTTT; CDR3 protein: CASSPRQGGEKLFF
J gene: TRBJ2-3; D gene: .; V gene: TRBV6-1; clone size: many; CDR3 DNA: TGTGCCAGCAGTGAAGTACAGGGCCTTACAGATACGCAGTATTTT; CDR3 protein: CASSEVQGLTDTQYF
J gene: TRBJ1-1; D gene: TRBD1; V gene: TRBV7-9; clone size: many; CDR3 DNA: TGTGCCAGCAGCTTCAGGGGGCGCGACACTGAAGCTTTCTTT; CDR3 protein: CASSFRGRDTEAFF
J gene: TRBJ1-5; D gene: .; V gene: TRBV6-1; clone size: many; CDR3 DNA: TGTGCCAGCAGTGAGGCCCGGGGAAGTCAGCCCCAGCATTTT; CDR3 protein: CASSEARGSQPQHF
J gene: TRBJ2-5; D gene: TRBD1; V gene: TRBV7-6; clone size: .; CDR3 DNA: TGTGCCAGCAGCTTAGGGTGGACAGGGCAAGAGACCCAGTACTTC; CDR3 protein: CASSLGWTGQETQYF